Below are 29 T cell receptor beta chains sequenced from a single sample in a study of T cells after somatic rescue of genetic block. TCRdb's copy holds only in-frame clones and misses some; the assay was immunoSEQ multiplex PCR. The table includes tens of thousands of clones, about nine tenths detected once. The specimen sequenced was peripheral blood mononuclear cells (PBMCs). These receptors all stem from a woman under 30.

V usage is TRBV21-1 and J usage is TRBJ2-1. TRBV21-1 counts as a pseudogene. The CDR3 length is 15 residues. The CDR3 bases are TGTGCCAGCAGCAAAGAACCAGGAGCCGTGAATGAGCAGTTCTTC. Translating gives CASSKEPGAVNEQFF.

This clone was recorded only once. The chain employs TRBV5-4 and TRBJ2-5; 8 positions agree with TRBD1. J was trimmed by 4 bases and V by 4 bases; bases with no gene match: 9. The CDR3 is made up of 15 amino acids. Germline V gene sequence: CDR1 SGHNT, CDR2 YYREEE (reference sequence). The chain's CDR3 is CASSPTGEGGETQYF. CDR3 in DNA: TGTGCCAGCAGCCCGACAGGGGAAGGTGGAGAGACCCAGTACTTC. Based on the CDR3 plus reference TRBV5-4 and TRBJ2-5, the full variable domain is ETGVTQSPTHLIKTRGQQVTLRCSSQSGHNTVSWYQQALGQGPQFIFQYYREEENGRGNFPPRFSGLQFPNYSSELNVNALELDDSALYLCASSPTGEGGETQYFGPGTRLLVL.

The chain couples TRBV11-2 to TRBJ2-2, with D unclear. The V end was cut by 3 bases, the J end by 4 bases, with 9 bases between. The germline V gene encodes CDR1 SGHAT and CDR2 FQNNGV. This CDR3 contains 14 residues. The CDR3 is CASSLNIGTGELFF. For the CDR3, the DNA is TGTGCCAGCAGCTTGAATATCGGCACCGGGGAGCTGTTTTTT.

CDR3 in DNA: TGTGCCAGCAGCTTAGGTGGGACAGGGGGCTACGAGCAGTACTTC. The encoded protein is CASSLGGTGGYEQYF. The V call is TRBV13, the J call TRBJ2-7, with 11 bases matching TRBD1. The germline gives CDR1 PRHDT, CDR2 FYEKMQ (reference sequence). The V segment lost 0 bases and the J segment 3 bases; nucleotides outside the gene matches: 1. This CDR3 region has 15 residues. The variable domain in full, with the rest retrieved from reference TRBV13 and TRBJ2-7, is AAGVIQSPRHLIKEKRETATLKCYPIPRHDTVYWYQQGPGQDPQFLISFYEKMQSDKGSIPDRFSAQQFSDYHSELNMSSLELGDSALYFCASSLGGTGGYEQYFGPGTRLTVT.

This rearrangement joins TRBV5-6 to TRBJ1-1; D gene uncertain. The CDR3 has 13 residues. Between the trimmed V and J ends, which lost 0 bases and 4 bases, there was a span of 7 bases. CDR1 is SGHDT, CDR2 YYEEEE, per germline. CDR3 sequence: CASSLDPSTEAFF. The CDR3 DNA reads TGTGCCAGCAGCTTGGATCCGAGCACTGAAGCTTTCTTT.

This chain joins TRBV7-9 and TRBJ1-1; D ambiguous. The V end lost 5 bases, the J end lost 0 bases, and 10 bases lay between the germline ends. The CDR3 loop spans 14 amino acids. Germline CDR1 SEHNR, CDR2 FQNEAQ (reference sequence). The CDR3 nucleotides read TGTGCCAGCAGCCCCCATTGGATGAACACTGAAGCTTTCTTT. This gives the protein CASSPHWMNTEAFF.

The chain recombines TRBV5-5 with TRBJ2-2; TRBD1 matches at 8 bases. Per germline, CDR1 SGHKS and CDR2 YYEKEE (reference sequence). V gave up 5 bases and J gave up 1 base; unmatched junction bases: 10. This CDR3 has 17 residues. CDR3 in DNA: TGTGCCAGCAGGCGCCCAGGACAGGGAAAGAACACCGGGGAGCTGTTTTTT. It codes for CASRRPGQGKNTGELFF.

CDR3: CASSFMRTSGSFLGSYNEQFF. As DNA, the CDR3 is TGTGCCAGCAGTTTCATGAGGACTAGCGGGAGTTTTTTAGGCTCCTACAATGAGCAGTTCTTC. The chain links TRBV27 to TRBJ2-1; 13 bases fit TRBD2. Germline V CDR1 and CDR2: MNHEY, SMNVEV (reference sequence). The CDR3 sequence is 21 residues long. The trim removed 3 bases at V and 0 bases at J, leaving 14 bases unmatched.

The chain couples TRBV6-6 to TRBJ2-3; TRBD1 or TRBD2 may be the D gene (5 bases each). Germline V gene data show CDR1 as MNHNY and CDR2 as SVGAGI (reference sequence). V lost 8 bases and J lost 5, with 17 bases in between. This CDR3 region has 14 residues. The chain's CDR3 is CASGGTPPKDTQYF. The CDR3 nucleotides read TGTGCCAGCGGGGGTACACCTCCCAAAGATACGCAGTATTTT.

V usage is TRBV6-6 and J usage is TRBJ1-2; the D is unclear. Germline-derived CDR1 and CDR2 are MNHNY and SVGAGI (reference sequence). The CDR3 sequence is 14 residues long. Between the trimmed V and J ends, which lost 3 bases and 8 bases, there was a span of 16 bases. CDR3 sequence (DNA): TGTGCCAGCAGTTATCGGCAGGAGTTCTCCGGCTACACCTTC. Protein sequence: CASSYRQEFSGYTF.

The V gene is TRBV5-1, the J gene TRBJ1-2; 8 bases match TRBD1. This CDR3 spans 18 amino acids. V gave up 4 bases and J gave up 0 bases; unmatched junction bases: 14. CDR1 is SGHRS and CDR2 is YFSETQ in the germline V gene. The DNA of the CDR3 is TGCGCCAGCAGCCTAGGACAGGGCCTTGGATCAGCTAACTATGGCTACACCTTC. Its translation: CASSLGQGLGSANYGYTF.

The chain couples TRBV2 to TRBJ2-2; 13 bases fit TRBD2. With V trimmed by 6 bases and J by 2 bases, 3 bases remained unmatched. The length of the CDR3 is 16 residues. Germline lookup yields CDR1 SNHLY and CDR2 FYNNEI. This chain's CDR3 is CASRRTSGGNTGELFF. The CDR3 region has the DNA TGTGCCAGCAGACGGACTAGCGGGGGAAACACCGGGGAGCTGTTTTTT.

This rearrangement joins TRBV27 to TRBJ1-1; D may be TRBD1 (6 bases). The CDR3 runs to 15 residues. Germline CDR1 is MNHEY and CDR2 is SMNVEV (reference sequence). V dropped 6 bases and J dropped 4 bases, with 18 bases sitting between them. The CDR3 here is CASRINRVGSTEAFF. CDR3 DNA sequence: TGTGCCAGCAGGATAAACAGGGTAGGAAGCACTGAAGCTTTCTTT.

This chain uses TRBV28 with TRBJ1-5; a possible D gene is TRBD1 (5 bases). The germline gives CDR1 MDHEN, CDR2 SYDVKM. The CDR3 has 16 residues. V lost 5 bases to trimming and J lost 2 bases, with 16 bases between them. CDR3 amino acids: CASSPIGGLGNQPQHF. The CDR3 coding sequence is TGTGCCAGCAGTCCCATCGGGGGTCTCGGCAATCAGCCCCAGCATTTT.

This clone was counted a single time. The rearrangement uses TRBV12-5 and TRBJ1-2, with TRBD1 matching 7 bases. CDR3 length: 17 amino acids. The germline V gene encodes CDR1 LGHNT and CDR2 FRNRAP. The trim removed 2 bases at V and 1 base at J, leaving 10 bases unmatched. CDR3 in DNA: TGTGCTAGTGGTTTGAAAACCCGGGACAGACGTAACTATGGCTACACCTTC. As protein: CASGLKTRDRRNYGYTF.

This clone was seen just once. The chain is built from TRBV11-1 and TRBJ2-2; no firm D call. Trimming removed 2 bases at V and 4 bases at J, with 11 bases between. Germline V lookup: CDR1 SGHAT, CDR2 FQDESV (reference sequence). This CDR3 has 15 residues. CDR3 in amino acids: CASSLTGLGTGELFF. For the CDR3, the DNA is TGTGCCAGCAGCTTAACCGGGCTAGGCACCGGGGAGCTGTTTTTT.

The rearrangement uses TRBV6-5 and TRBJ1-5; D is perhaps TRBD1 (5 bases). CDR3 size: 13 residues. Deletions cut 2 bases from V and 7 bases from J, with 9 bases between. Looked up from germline, CDR1 is MNHEY and CDR2 is SVGAGI. This chain's CDR3 is CASSYRGWQPQHF. The CDR3 region has the DNA TGTGCCAGCAGTTACAGGGGTTGGCAGCCCCAGCATTTT.

The sample holds one count of this clone. The chain recombines TRBV19 with TRBJ1-2; no clear D gene. V lost 7 bases and J lost 4, with 16 bases in between. The CDR3 length is 14 residues. From germline, CDR1 is LNHDA and CDR2 SQIVND (reference sequence). The CDR3 region has the DNA TGTGCCAGTACTACTGCCCAGAGAGCCTATGGCTACACCTTC. Translation: CASTTAQRAYGYTF. The full variable domain, completed using reference TRBV19 and TRBJ1-2, is DGGITQSPKYLFRKEGQNVTLSCEQNLNHDAMYWYRQDPGQGLRLIYYSQIVNDFQKGDIAEGYSVSREKKESFPLTVTSAQKNPTAFYLCASTTAQRAYGYTFGSGTRLTVV.

The V call is TRBV7-9, the J call TRBJ2-7; D not resolved. The V end lost 5 bases, the J end lost 0 bases, and 5 bases lay between the germline ends. Germline CDR1 SEHNR, CDR2 FQNEAQ (reference sequence). The CDR3 contains 12 residues. CDR3 loop: CASSGTSYEQYF. The CDR3 nucleotides read TGTGCCAGCAGCGGAACCTCCTACGAGCAGTACTTC.

This clone was observed a single time. The rearrangement joins TRBV30 to TRBJ1-2, with 8 bases aligning to TRBD1. Germline V gives CDR1 GTSNPN, CDR2 SVGIG (reference sequence). The junction had 15 bases not matched to a gene; V was cut back by 7 bases and J by 8 bases. This CDR3 is 14 amino acids long. The CDR3 region is CAFIVPGRGRGYTF. The CDR3 coding sequence is TGTGCCTTTATCGTCCCCGGCAGGGGGCGAGGCTACACCTTC. The whole variable domain, filled in from reference TRBV30 and TRBJ1-2, reads SQTIHQWPATLVQPVGSPLSLECTVEGTSNPNLYWYRQAAGRGLQLLFYSVGIGQISSEVPQNLSASRPQDRQFILSSKKLLLSDSGFYLCAFIVPGRGRGYTFGSGTRLTVV.

This clone has a handful of counts. This chain joins TRBV5-8 and TRBJ2-5, with D possibly TRBD1 on 5 matching bases. The ends were cut back, 4 bases at V and 2 bases at J, with 12 bases in the middle. CDR1 is SGHTS, CDR2 YDEGEE, per germline. CDR3 length: 14 residues. CDR3 in amino acids: CASSPWTTQETQYF. Written as DNA, the CDR3 is TGTGCCAGCAGCCCTTGGACAACGCAAGAGACCCAGTACTTC.

The chain has TRBV12-5 and TRBJ1-2; D gene uncertain. CDR3 length: 16 residues. V lost 5 bases and J lost 0, with 16 bases in between. Looked up from germline, CDR1 is LGHNT and CDR2 is FRNRAP. The CDR3 is CASGPYARGTNYGYTF. CDR3 sequence (DNA): TGTGCTAGTGGTCCCTACGCACGAGGGACTAACTATGGCTACACCTTC. The full variable domain, with the rest looked up from reference TRBV12-5 and TRBJ1-2, is DARVTQTPRHKVTEMGQEVTMRCQPILGHNTVFWYRQTMMQGLELLAYFRNRAPLDDSGMPKDRFSAEMPDATLATLKIQPSEPRDSAVYFCASGPYARGTNYGYTFGSGTRLTVV.

The chain is built from TRBV7-9 and TRBJ1-1; no clear D. This CDR3 has 13 amino acids. Between the trimmed V and J ends, which lost 0 bases and 1 base, there was a span of 3 bases. CDR1 is SEHNR, CDR2 FQNEAQ, per germline (reference sequence). The CDR3 sequence is CASSLAENTEAFF. CDR3 sequence (DNA): TGTGCCAGCAGCTTAGCGGAGAACACTGAAGCTTTCTTT.

The V and J genes are TRBV19 and TRBJ2-1; 7 bases match TRBD1. The CDR3 length is 15 residues. Per germline, CDR1 LNHDA and CDR2 SQIVND (reference sequence). J gave up 8 bases and V 6 bases, and 13 bases lay outside the gene matches. CDR3 sequence: CASRSWGDTGDEQFF. Here the CDR3 DNA reads TGTGCCAGTAGATCGTGGGGAGATACAGGGGATGAGCAGTTCTTC.

This clone appeared a single time. The chain couples TRBV27 to TRBJ1-2; D may be TRBD1 (5 bases). The length of the CDR3 is 15 residues. CDR1 is MNHEY and CDR2 is SMNVEV in the germline V gene (reference sequence). Trimming pared 5 bases from V and 4 bases from J, leaving 17 bases between. The CDR3 loop reads CASSLTLGEGYGYTF. The CDR3 bases are TGTGCCAGCAGTCTAACGCTGGGGGAGGGCTATGGCTACACCTTC.

V gene TRBV7-6 combines with J gene TRBJ2-2; 7 positions agree with TRBD2. V trimming: 3 bases; J trimming: 5 bases; junction bases outside the gene matches: 6. The germline CDR1 and CDR2 sequences are SGHVS and FNYEAQ. The CDR3 has 15 residues. The CDR3 DNA reads as TGTGCCAGCAGCTTGACGGCCGGGAGGACCGGGGAGCTGTTTTTT. Amino acids: CASSLTAGRTGELFF.

This sequence joins TRBV27 and TRBJ1-1; tentatively, D is TRBD1 (5 bases). The germline CDR1 and CDR2 sequences are MNHEY and SMNVEV (reference sequence). Trimming took 4 bases from V and 0 from J, leaving 6 bases between them. The CDR3 extends over 13 amino acids. The CDR3 DNA reads TGTGCCAGCAGTTCGACAGTGAACACTGAAGCTTTCTTT. Protein sequence: CASSSTVNTEAFF.

J is TRBJ2-1 and V is TRBV2, with unresolved D. The V gene lost 6 bases and the J gene lost 8 bases, with 11 bases spanning the gap. The length of the CDR3 is 12 residues. CDR1 and CDR2 (germline): SNHLY, FYNNEI. CDR3 nucleotide sequence: TGTGCCAGCAGCGTAACCCGCGATGAGCAGTTCTTC. It yields the protein CASSVTRDEQFF.

This chain links TRBV25-1 with TRBJ1-1; D is uncertain. This CDR3 has 15 amino acids. V was clipped by 4 bases and J by 1 base, with 13 bases between them. Per germline, CDR1 MGHDK and CDR2 SYGVNS. The CDR3 nucleotides are TGTGCCAGCAGTGGAATAAGGGTCGAGAACACTGAAGCTTTCTTT. Translation: CASSGIRVENTEAFF.